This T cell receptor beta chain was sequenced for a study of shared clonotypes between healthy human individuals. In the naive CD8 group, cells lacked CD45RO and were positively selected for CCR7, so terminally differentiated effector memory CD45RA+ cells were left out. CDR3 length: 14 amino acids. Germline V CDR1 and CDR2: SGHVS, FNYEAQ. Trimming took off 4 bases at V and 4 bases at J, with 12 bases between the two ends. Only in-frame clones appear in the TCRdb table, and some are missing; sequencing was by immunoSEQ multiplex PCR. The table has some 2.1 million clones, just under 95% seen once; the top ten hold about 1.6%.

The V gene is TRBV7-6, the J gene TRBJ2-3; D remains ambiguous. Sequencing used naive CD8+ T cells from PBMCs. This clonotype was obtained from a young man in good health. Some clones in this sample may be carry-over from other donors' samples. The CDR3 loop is CASSSASGPDTQYF. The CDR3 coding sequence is TGTGCCAGCAGCTCCGCCTCCGGCCCAGATACGCAGTATTTT.